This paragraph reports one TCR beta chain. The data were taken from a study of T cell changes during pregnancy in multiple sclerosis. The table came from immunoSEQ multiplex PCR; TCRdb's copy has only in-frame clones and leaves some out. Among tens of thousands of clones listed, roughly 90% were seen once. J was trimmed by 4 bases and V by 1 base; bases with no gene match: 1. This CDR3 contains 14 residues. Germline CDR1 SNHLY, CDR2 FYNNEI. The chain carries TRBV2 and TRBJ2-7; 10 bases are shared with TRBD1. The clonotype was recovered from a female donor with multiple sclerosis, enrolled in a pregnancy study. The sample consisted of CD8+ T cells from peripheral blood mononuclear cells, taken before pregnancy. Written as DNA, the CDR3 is TGTGCCAGCAGTGAAGTGGGACAGGGGTACGAGCAGTACTTC. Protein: CASSEVGQGYEQYF.